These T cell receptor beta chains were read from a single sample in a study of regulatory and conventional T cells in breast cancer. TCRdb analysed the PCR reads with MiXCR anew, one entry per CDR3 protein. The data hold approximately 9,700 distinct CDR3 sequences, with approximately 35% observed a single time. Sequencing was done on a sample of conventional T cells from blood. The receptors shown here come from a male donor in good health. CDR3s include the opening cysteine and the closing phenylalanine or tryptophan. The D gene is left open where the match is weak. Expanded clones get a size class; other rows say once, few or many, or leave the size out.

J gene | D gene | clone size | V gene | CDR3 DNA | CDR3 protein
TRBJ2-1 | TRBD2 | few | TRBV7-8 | TGTGCCAGCCAAGGACTAGCGGGAGCCAACTCCTACAATGAGCAGTTCTTC | CASQGLAGANSYNEQFF
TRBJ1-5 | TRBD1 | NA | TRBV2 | TGTGCCAGCGGCGTACAGGGGACCTATCAGCCCCAGCATTTT | CASGVQGTYQPQHF
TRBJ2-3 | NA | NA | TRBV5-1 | TGCGCCAGCAGCTGGCGGGGTACAGATACGCAGTATTTT | CASSWRGTDTQYF
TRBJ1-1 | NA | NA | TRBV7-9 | TGTGCCAGCAGCTTCTCTATTGACACTGAAGCTTTCTTT | CASSFSIDTEAFF
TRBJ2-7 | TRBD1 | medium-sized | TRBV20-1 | TGCAGTGCTCCGGGGGACAGGTCCTACGAGCAGTACTTC | CSAPGDRSYEQYF
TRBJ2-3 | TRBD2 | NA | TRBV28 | TGTGTCAGCTCGCGAGCGAGCGGGGGGGCGGCAGATACGCAGTATTTT | CVSSRASGGAADTQYF
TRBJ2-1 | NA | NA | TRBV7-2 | TGTGCCAGCAGCTTAGGGGGGACGACTGAGCAGTTCTTC | CASSLGGTTEQFF
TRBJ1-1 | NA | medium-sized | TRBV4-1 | TGCGCCAGCAGCCAAGATATCCAAGAAAGTGAAGCTTTCTTT | CASSQDIQESEAFF
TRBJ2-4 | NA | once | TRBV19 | TGTGCCAGTCAAAAGGGGGGCCTAGCCAAAAACATTCAGTACTTC | CASQKGGLAKNIQYF
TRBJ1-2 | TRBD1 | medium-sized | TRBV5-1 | TGCGCCAGCAGCCCCGGGACAGGTTCCCTCTACACCTTC | CASSPGTGSLYTF
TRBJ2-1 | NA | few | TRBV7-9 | TGTGCCAGCAGCTTAGTCGTTTACAATGAGCAGTTCTTC | CASSLVVYNEQFF
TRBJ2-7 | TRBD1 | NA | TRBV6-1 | TGTGCCAGCAGCGGACAGGGTTACAACGAGCAGTACTTC | CASSGQGYNEQYF
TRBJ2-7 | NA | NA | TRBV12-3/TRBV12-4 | TGTGCCAGCAGTTTAGTAAAGGGGGACGAGCAGTACTTC | CASSLVKGDEQYF
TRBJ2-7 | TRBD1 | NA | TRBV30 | TGTGCCTGGAGTCCCGGACAGGGATCCGAGCAGTACTTC | CAWSPGQGSEQYF
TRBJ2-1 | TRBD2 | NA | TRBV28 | TGTGCCAGCAGTCCTGGGACTAGCGGGGGCCCGAGCTCCTACAATGAGCAGTTCTTC | CASSPGTSGGPSSYNEQFF
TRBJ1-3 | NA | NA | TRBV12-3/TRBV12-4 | TGTGCCAGCAGTTTCCTGTCTGGAAACACCATATATTTT | CASSFLSGNTIYF
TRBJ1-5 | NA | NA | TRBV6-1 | TGTGCCAGCAGTGAATCGCCGACAGTTTTTCAGCCCCAGCATTTT | CASSESPTVFQPQHF
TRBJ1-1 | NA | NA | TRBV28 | TGTGCCAGCAGTCCACCGAACACTGAAGCTTTCTTT | CASSPPNTEAFF
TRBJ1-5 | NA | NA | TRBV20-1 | TGCAGTGCGGGAGTTGGGGGTTCGAGCAATCAGCCCCAGCATTTT | CSAGVGGSSNQPQHF
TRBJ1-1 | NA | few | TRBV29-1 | TGCAGCGTTGCTACCAGAATGAACACTGAAGCTTTCTTT | CSVATRMNTEAFF
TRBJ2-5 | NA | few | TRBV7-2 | TGTGCCAGCAGCACCCGCGCGGGGCAAGAGACCCAGTACTTC | CASSTRAGQETQYF
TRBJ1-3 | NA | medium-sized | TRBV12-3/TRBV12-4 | TGTGCCAGCAGCCATAACTGGAGGGGAAACACCATATATTTT | CASSHNWRGNTIYF
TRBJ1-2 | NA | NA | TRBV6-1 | TGTGCCAGCAGTGTTGGCAGCTATGGCTACACCTTC | CASSVGSYGYTF
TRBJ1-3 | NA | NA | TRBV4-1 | TGCGCCAGCAGCCAAGAGGAAAGTTCTGGAAACACCATATATTTT | CASSQEESSGNTIYF
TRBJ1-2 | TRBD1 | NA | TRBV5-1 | TGCGCCAGCAGCGTGGGACAGTCTAACTATGGCTACACCTTC | CASSVGQSNYGYTF
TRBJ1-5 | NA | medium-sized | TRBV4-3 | TGCGCCAGCAGCCAAAACCCTCGTAGCAATCAGCCCCAGCATTTT | CASSQNPRSNQPQHF
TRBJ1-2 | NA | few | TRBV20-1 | TGCAGTGCTAGGGGCCCAGACGGCTACACCTTC | CSARGPDGYTF
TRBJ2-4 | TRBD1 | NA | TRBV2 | TGTGCCAGCAGGGGGGGACAGGGGATAAACATTCAGTACTTC | CASRGGQGINIQYF
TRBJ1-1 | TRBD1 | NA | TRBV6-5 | TGTGCCAGCAGTAACTCGATGCAGGGGGCAGACACTGAAGCTTTCTTT | CASSNSMQGADTEAFF
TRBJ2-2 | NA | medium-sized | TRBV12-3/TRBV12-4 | TGTGCCAGCAGTACTACTCCGTTCGGGGAGCTGTTTTTT | CASSTTPFGELFF
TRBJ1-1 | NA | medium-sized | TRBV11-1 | TGTGCCAGCAGCCGACCAATGAACACTGAAGCTTTCTTT | CASSRPMNTEAFF
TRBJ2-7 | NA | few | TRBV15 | TGTGCCACCAGCAGAGATGGCAGGGAGCCCGAGCAGTACTTC | CATSRDGREPEQYF
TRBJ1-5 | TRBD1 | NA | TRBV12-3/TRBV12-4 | TGTGCCAGCAAGGACAGGGCAAATCAGCCCCAGCATTTT | CASKDRANQPQHF
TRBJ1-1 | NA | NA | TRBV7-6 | TGTGCCAGCAGCTCAGGAGGAAACACTGAAGCTTTCTTT | CASSSGGNTEAFF
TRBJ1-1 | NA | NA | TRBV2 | TGTGCCAGCAAATCGGGACGGACGAACACTGAAGCTTTCTTT | CASKSGRTNTEAFF
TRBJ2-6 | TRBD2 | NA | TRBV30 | TGTGCCTGGAGGGCAGCGGGGGGGCGAGTCCTGACTTTC | CAWRAAGGRVLTF
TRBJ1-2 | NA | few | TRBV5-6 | TGTGCCAGCAGCCGAGACAGTACCAGGTGGGGCGGTGGCTACACCTTC | CASSRDSTRWGGGYTF
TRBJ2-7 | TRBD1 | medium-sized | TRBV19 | TGTGCCAGTAGTATGGGACAGGGGTCCTACGAGCAGTACTTC | CASSMGQGSYEQYF
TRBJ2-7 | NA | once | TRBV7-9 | TGTGCCAGCAGCCGATTAGTGGCTAGCGAGTACGAGCAGTACTTC | CASSRLVASEYEQYF
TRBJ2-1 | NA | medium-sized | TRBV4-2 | TGTGCCAGCAGCCAAGATAGGGGCGGTGAGCAGTTCTTC | CASSQDRGGEQFF
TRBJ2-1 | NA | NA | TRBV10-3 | TGTGCCGCCACCGGAGGGGGGAGTGAGCAGTTCTTC | CAATGGGSEQFF
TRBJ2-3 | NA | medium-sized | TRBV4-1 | TGCGCCAGCAGCCGCCCGGCCGATACTAGCACAGATACGCAGTATTTT | CASSRPADTSTDTQYF